These 12 T cell receptor beta chains were all obtained from the same sample, sequenced in a study of early T cells in non-severe SARS-CoV-2 infection. TCRdb reanalysed the 5' RACE reads using MiXCR and keeps one entry per CDR3 protein. Of roughly 72,000 distinct CDR3 sequences in the sample, about 13% were seen once. The sample was whole blood. The receptor source for this set is an adult who was a healthcare worker with PCR-confirmed SARS-CoV-2 infection or an uninfected control (not recorded which).

The sample holds many counts of this clonotype. The genes are TRBV5-4 and TRBJ1-1, with TRBD1 as a possible D gene (5 bases). The CDR3 is 16 residues long. Trimming removed 1 base at V and 0 bases at J, with 13 bases between. Per the germline V gene, CDR1 is SGHNT and CDR2 is YYREEE (reference sequence). As DNA, the CDR3 is TGTGCCAGCAGCTTGCAGACGGGGGGAATGAACACTGAAGCTTTCTTT. This codes for CASSLQTGGMNTEAFF.

This clonotype was recorded many times. The genes are TRBV6-2 or TRBV6-3 and TRBJ2-2; no definite D call. CDR1 MNHEY and CDR2 SVGEGT come from the germline V gene. The CDR3 spans 18 residues. The V end was cut by 5 bases, the J end by 1 base, with 20 bases between. The CDR3 bases are TGTGCCAGCAGTCGTCTTCCTCCGTTGGGCAGGAACACCGGGGAGCTGTTTTTT. It encodes CASSRLPPLGRNTGELFF.

This clonotype was observed many times. This chain links TRBV19 with TRBJ2-3; tentative D call: TRBD2 (5 bases). CDR1 and CDR2 from the germline V gene are LNHDA and SQIVND (reference sequence). The CDR3 runs to 13 residues. V lost 4 bases and J lost 1, with 6 bases in between. CDR3 nucleotides: TGTGCCAGTAGTACCGGGGGCACAGATACGCAGTATTTT. Protein product: CASSTGGTDTQYF.

This clonotype was seen a handful of times. This chain uses TRBV18 with TRBJ2-7; the match to TRBD1 covers 8 bases. Germline V gene sequence: CDR1 KGHSH, CDR2 LQKENI. Trimming at V came to 2 bases and at J to 2 bases, leaving 20 bases not matched to a gene. The CDR3 consists of 20 residues. The CDR3 DNA reads as TGTGCCAGCTCACCAAAGTTTTTTCCAGGGGACAGGTGGTTGCCCTACGAGCAGTACTTC. Protein: CASSPKFFPGDRWLPYEQYF.

The sample holds a few counts of this clonotype. The V gene is TRBV7-6, the J gene TRBJ2-3, with TRBD2 identical over 9 bases. V lost 2 bases to trimming and J lost 3 bases; unmatched junction nucleotides: 3. The CDR3 covers 15 residues. Germline values: CDR1 SGHVS, CDR2 FNYEAQ. CDR3 coding DNA: TGTGCCAGCAGCTTAAATGCGGGGGGGACAGATACGCAGTATTTT. It yields the protein CASSLNAGGTDTQYF.

The genes are TRBV11-2 and TRBJ2-1; D remains unclear. With 8 bases removed from V and 0 bases from J, the gap between germline ends came to 14 bases. The germline V gene has CDR1 SGHAT and CDR2 FQNNGV. CDR3 size: 15 residues. The CDR3 protein is CASYRTHSSYNEQFF. The CDR3, as DNA: TGTGCCAGCTACCGGACCCATAGCTCCTACAATGAGCAGTTCTTC.

This clonotype was detected ten times or more. V gene TRBV6-6 combines with J gene TRBJ1-4; 7 bases align to TRBD1. CDR1 MNHNY and CDR2 SVGAGI come from the germline V gene (reference sequence). The CDR3 consists of 14 residues. V gave up 6 bases and J gave up 5 bases; unmatched junction bases: 6. The CDR3 sequence is CASSRQGNNEKLFF. The CDR3 DNA reads as TGTGCCAGCAGCCGACAGGGTAACAATGAAAAACTGTTTTTT.

This clonotype was detected ten times or more. This chain uses TRBV10-3 with TRBJ2-3; tentative D call: TRBD1 (5 bases). Germline V gives CDR1 ENHRY, CDR2 SYGVKD. Trimming cost V 5 bases and J 4 bases, with 25 bases left between them. This CDR3 is built from 18 residues. The CDR3 loop reads CAISSLTARGVGADTQYF. In DNA form, the CDR3 reads TGTGCCATCAGTTCCCTAACAGCGCGTGGGGTAGGGGCAGATACGCAGTATTTT.

The chain combines TRBV7-8 with TRBJ2-1; D unresolved. CDR3 size: 12 residues. The V gene's germline CDR1 is SGHVS and CDR2 FQNEAQ. V lost 5 bases to trimming and J lost 7 bases, with 9 bases between them. The CDR3 DNA reads as TGTGCCAGCAGCCATGGAGCAAATGAGCAGTTCTTC. Protein sequence: CASSHGANEQFF.

A few counts support this clonotype. The chain uses TRBV9 and TRBJ2-5; possibly TRBD2 for D (6 bases). The CDR3 contains 14 residues. Between the trimmed V and J ends, which lost 4 bases and 2 bases, there was a span of 12 bases. Germline CDR1 is SGDLS and CDR2 is YYNGEE. The CDR3 spells CASSSRRGQETQYF. CDR3 coding DNA: TGTGCCAGCAGCTCACGCCGGGGGCAAGAGACCCAGTACTTC.

This clonotype appeared many times. V usage is TRBV14 and J usage is TRBJ1-6; D unresolved. The CDR3 runs 13 residues. Germline-derived CDR1 and CDR2 are SGHDN and FVKESK. V was trimmed by 2 bases and J by 12 bases, leaving 11 bases between them. The CDR3 nucleotides read TGTGCCAGCAGCCAATCCCGGACCGGACCCCTCCACTTT. It codes for CASSQSRTGPLHF.

This clonotype was seen many times. This chain joins TRBV27 and TRBJ1-2, with no clear D. The length of the CDR3 is 16 residues. The V gene's germline CDR1 is MNHEY and CDR2 SMNVEV (reference sequence). V dropped 5 bases and J dropped 0 bases, with 16 bases sitting between them. CDR3 sequence reads: CASSPRKGVANYGYTF. In DNA form, the CDR3 reads TGTGCCAGCAGTCCAAGGAAGGGAGTTGCTAACTATGGCTACACCTTC.